Listed below are T cell receptor beta chains from one sample, sequenced in a study of radiotherapy plus CTLA-4 blockade in lung cancer. Sequencing was performed with immunoSEQ multiplex PCR; in TCRdb, only in-frame clones are kept and a portion is missing. The sample includes around 56,000 clones, approximately 80% seen only once; the top ten take 16%. The source material was peripheral blood, sampled from a patient treated with radiotherapy plus ipilimumab. These receptors came from a human donor with non-small cell lung cancer who had a complete response to radiotherapy plus ipilimumab. Each CDR3 is given with its conserved first and last residue. D genes are given only for firm matches. Size is omitted from some rows. Given values are once, few, many or a class for expanded clones.

j_call clone_size d_call v_call cdr3_aa cdr3_nt
TRBJ2-1 - TRBD2 TRBV25-1 CASRRGASGAEQFF TGTGCCAGCAGAAGGGGGGCTAGCGGGGCCGAGCAGTTCTTC
TRBJ1-1 once TRBD1 TRBV28 CASSPPAGGGPNTEAFF TGTGCCAGCAGTCCCCCAGCAGGGGGCGGACCGAACACTGAAGCTTTCTTT
TRBJ1-1 few - TRBV2 CASSEWEDTEAFF TGTGCCAGCAGTGAATGGGAGGACACTGAAGCTTTCTTT
TRBJ1-6 - - TRBV5-4 CASSLERYRASPLHF TGTGCCAGCAGCTTGGAAAGGTACAGGGCTTCACCCCTCCACTTT
TRBJ1-2 - TRBD1 TRBV9 CASSVETGTNYGYTF TGTGCCAGCAGCGTAGAGACAGGGACTAACTATGGCTACACCTTC
TRBJ1-2 - - TRBV9 CASSSSNIPGPLWYGYTF TGTGCCAGCAGCTCTTCAAATATACCGGGTCCTCTATGGTATGGCTACACCTTC
TRBJ2-5 - TRBD1 TRBV7-2 CASSSQGVQETQYF TGTGCCAGCAGCTCACAGGGGGTCCAAGAGACCCAGTACTTC
TRBJ2-1 - TRBD1 TRBV7-2 CASSFLGAGTGGGNEQFF TGTGCCAGCAGCTTTCTAGGGGCTGGGACAGGGGGAGGCAATGAGCAGTTCTTC
TRBJ2-1 - - TRBV6-5 CASSRTEDPPNEQFF TGTGCCAGCAGTCGGACGGAGGACCCCCCCAATGAGCAGTTCTTC
TRBJ1-1 once TRBD1 TRBV6-5 CASSYDGQGANTEAFF TGTGCCAGCAGTTACGATGGACAGGGGGCGAACACTGAAGCTTTCTTT
TRBJ1-2 - - TRBV5-6 CASSLVRAGYTF TGTGCCAGCAGCTTGGTGAGGGCTGGCTACACCTTC
TRBJ2-6 - - TRBV4-1 CASSQASSGANVLTF TGCGCCAGCAGCCAAGCCAGCTCTGGGGCCAACGTCCTGACTTTC
TRBJ1-2 - TRBD1 TRBV20-1 CSGRGLHGYTF TGCAGTGGGAGGGGGCTTCATGGCTACACCTTC
TRBJ2-1 - TRBD2 TRBV5-1 CASSFTGGRNEQFF TGCGCCAGCAGCTTTACGGGGGGGCGCAATGAGCAGTTCTTC
TRBJ1-5 - - TRBV14 CASSQPCAFENQPQHF TGTGCCAGCAGCCAACCCTGTGCCTTTGAGAATCAGCCCCAGCATTTT
TRBJ1-2 - TRBD1 TRBV5-8 CASSPGQRYNYGYTF TGTGCCAGCAGTCCGGGACAGAGATACAACTATGGCTACACCTTC
TRBJ2-5 - - TRBV7-9 CASSFRGETQYF TGTGCCAGCAGCTTTAGGGGTGAGACCCAGTACTTC
TRBJ2-2 - TRBD1 TRBV5-4 CASSLDGTGGTGELFF TGTGCCAGCAGCTTGGATGGGACAGGGGGCACCGGGGAGCTGTTTTTT
TRBJ2-3 - TRBD2 TRBV11-3 CASSLGGLAGDRDTQYF TGTGCCAGCAGCTTAGGGGGACTAGCGGGAGACCGAGATACGCAGTATTTT
TRBJ1-6 - TRBD1 TRBV4-3 CASSQRTGEGGSPLHF TGCGCCAGCAGCCAACGAACAGGGGAAGGAGGTTCACCCCTCCACTTT
TRBJ2-1 few TRBD2 TRBV20-1 CSARGGGEQFF TGCAGTGCTAGAGGGGGGGGTGAGCAGTTCTTC
TRBJ1-6 - - TRBV6-5 CASSGADVGSPLHF TGTGCCAGCAGCGGCGCGGATGTTGGTTCACCCCTCCACTTT
TRBJ2-3 - TRBD2 TRBV4-3 CASSQDDSGGALSDTQYF TGCGCCAGCAGCCAAGATGATAGCGGGGGGGCACTTTCGGATACGCAGTATTTT
TRBJ2-6 - - TRBV10-1 CASSGGASANVLTF TGCGCCAGCAGCGGAGGGGCATCGGCCAACGTCCTGACTTTC
TRBJ1-1 - - TRBV27 CASSLRAGPNTEAFF TGTGCCAGCAGTTTGAGGGCGGGTCCAAACACTGAAGCTTTCTTT
TRBJ2-1 once - TRBV7-9 CASSFPPARLGDEQFF TGTGCCAGCAGCTTTCCCCCCGCACGTCTAGGGGATGAGCAGTTCTTC
TRBJ1-1 - - TRBV19 CASTDSAEAFF TGTGCCAGTACCGACAGTGCTGAAGCTTTCTTT
TRBJ2-3 medium-sized - TRBV19 CASSRLTTDTQYF TGTGCCAGTAGTAGACTGACCACAGATACGCAGTATTTT
TRBJ2-5 - - TRBV7-2 CASSLVSAGQETQYF TGTGCCAGCAGCTTAGTATCCGCGGGCCAAGAGACCCAGTACTTC
TRBJ1-6 - - TRBV7-8 CASSRYNSPLHF TGTGCCAGCAGCCGCTATAATTCACCCCTCCACTTT
TRBJ2-3 - - TRBV7-2 CASSFTGSTDTQYF TGTGCCAGCAGCTTTACCGGGAGCACAGATACGCAGTATTTT
TRBJ1-1 - - TRBV18 CASSPRQIQGGTEAFF TGTGCCAGCTCACCACGTCAAATCCAGGGAGGCACTGAAGCTTTCTTT
TRBJ2-1 - TRBD2 TRBV2 CASTLAGGPQNEQFF TGTGCCAGCACCTTAGCGGGAGGGCCTCAAAATGAGCAGTTCTTC
TRBJ2-1 - TRBD2 TRBV4-3 CASSQATSGKNNEQFF TGCGCCAGCAGCCAAGCAACTAGCGGGAAGAACAATGAGCAGTTCTTC
TRBJ2-1 - TRBD2 TRBV2 CASTEGTSNEQFF TGTGCCAGCACCGAGGGGACTAGCAATGAGCAGTTCTTC
TRBJ2-1 once TRBD1 TRBV18 CASSPLPGQGRNEQFF TGTGCCAGCTCACCGCTACCGGGACAGGGACGCAATGAGCAGTTCTTC
TRBJ1-1 - TRBD1 TRBV18 CASSPGDSINTEAFF TGTGCCAGCTCACCAGGGGACAGCATCAACACTGAAGCTTTCTTT
TRBJ1-2 - TRBD1 TRBV7-2 CASSPTQGAYGYTF TGTGCCAGCAGCCCGACGCAGGGGGCGTATGGCTACACCTTC
TRBJ1-1 - - TRBV6-1 CASRPTPNTEAFF TGTGCCAGCAGGCCGACACCCAACACTGAAGCTTTCTTT
TRBJ1-2 - TRBD1 TRBV6-6 CASSEDRPYGYTF TGTGCCAGCAGCGAGGACAGGCCCTATGGCTACACCTTC
TRBJ2-1 few TRBD2 TRBV9 CASSVAAGTYNEQFF TGTGCCAGCAGCGTAGCAGCGGGGACCTACAATGAGCAGTTCTTC
TRBJ1-2 - TRBD1 TRBV27 CASSSSGQGVWGYTF TGTGCCAGCAGTTCCTCGGGACAGGGGGTCTGGGGCTACACCTTC